This is a list of T cell receptor beta chains from one sample in a study of blood T cell repertoires in COVID-19. TCRdb keeps only in-frame clones here, not all; method: immunoSEQ multiplex PCR. This sample yields hundreds of thousands of clones, of which under 90% are seen a single time; roughly 3.5% belongs to the top ten. The sample was PBMCs or T cells enriched from blood (not recorded which). These receptors were obtained from a woman aged 60-75 years who had recovered from COVID-19. Each CDR3 is given with its conserved first and last residue. The D gene is left open where the match is weak. Clone size, where shown, is once, few, many, or a class for clones that have expanded.

- TRBJ1-1 TRBV19 - CASSITGTLRAFF TGTGCCAGTAGTATAACCGGGACACTCCGGGCTTTCTTT
- TRBJ2-1 TRBV7-7 TRBD1 CASSLSGGTYNEQFF TGTGCCAGCAGCCTCTCAGGGGGTACCTACAATGAGCAGTTCTTC
- TRBJ1-1 TRBV6-5 - CASSYSGWGVTEAFF TGTGCCAGCAGTTACTCAGGCTGGGGGGTCACTGAAGCTTTCTTT
- TRBJ2-3 TRBV10-3 TRBD2 CAIGVPGGLTDTQYF TGTGCCATCGGGGTACCGGGGGGGTTGACAGATACGCAGTATTTT
- TRBJ2-7 TRBV5-5 - CASSPRGDSYEQYF TGTGCCAGCAGCCCACGGGGTGACTCCTACGAGCAGTACTTC
- TRBJ2-7 TRBV10-3 - CAISIEGGGEQYF TGTGCCATCAGTATCGAGGGAGGCGGGGAGCAGTACTTC
- TRBJ1-2 TRBV7-9 - CASSLAAGLYGYTF TGTGCCAGCAGCTTAGCGGCAGGGTTATATGGCTACACCTTC
- TRBJ1-2 TRBV5-1 TRBD1 CASKTGTATLYGYTF TGCGCCAGCAAAACCGGGACAGCTACTCTCTATGGCTACACCTTC
- TRBJ1-1 TRBV7-2 TRBD1 CASSLWGTGARNTEAFF TGTGCCAGCAGCTTATGGGGGACAGGGGCAAGGAACACTGAAGCTTTCTTT
- TRBJ2-5 TRBV13 TRBD2 CASSFGGEETQYF TGTGCCAGCAGCTTCGGGGGGGAAGAGACCCAGTACTTC
- TRBJ1-4 TRBV27 TRBD1 CASSLSTMTGDREKLFF TGTGCCAGCAGTTTATCGACGATGACAGGGGATAGAGAAAAACTGTTTTTT
- TRBJ1-1 TRBV4-3 TRBD1 CASSQGWIGTEEAFF TGCGCCAGCAGCCAAGGGTGGATAGGGACAGAAGAAGCTTTCTTT
- TRBJ2-7 TRBV5-5 TRBD1 CASTNPGTGAYEQYF TGTGCCAGCACCAACCCCGGGACAGGGGCTTACGAGCAGTACTTC
- TRBJ1-2 TRBV7-2 - CASSLANSRAGYGYTF TGTGCCAGCAGCTTAGCGAACAGCAGGGCTGGCTATGGCTACACCTTC
- TRBJ1-5 TRBV7-2 - CASSLPGASQPQHF TGTGCCAGCAGCTTACCAGGGGCCAGTCAGCCCCAGCATTTT
- TRBJ2-3 TRBV11-3 - CASSPKFSSTDTQYF TGTGCCAGCAGCCCTAAGTTTTCTAGCACAGATACGCAGTATTTT
- TRBJ2-5 TRBV5-1 TRBD2 CASASGSGRGYQETQYF TGCGCCAGCGCCTCCGGCAGCGGGAGGGGGTACCAAGAGACCCAGTACTTC
- TRBJ1-5 TRBV10-3 - CATQAPEGLGNQPQHF TGTGCCACCCAGGCCCCAGAGGGATTGGGCAATCAGCCCCAGCATTTT
- TRBJ1-4 TRBV24-1 - CATKIRDTRNEKLFF TGTGCCACCAAAATCCGGGACACTCGTAATGAAAAACTGTTTTTT
few TRBJ1-2 TRBV4-2 - CASSQRQDYGYTF TGTGCCAGCAGCCAAAGACAGGACTATGGCTACACCTTC
- TRBJ1-2 TRBV28 - CAISGGAYGYTF TGTGCCATTTCAGGAGGAGCCTATGGCTACACCTTC
- TRBJ2-7 TRBV6-2/TRBV6-3 - CASSYESYEQYF TGTGCCAGCAGTTACGAGAGCTACGAGCAGTACTTC
- TRBJ1-2 TRBV27 - CASSLSSDQRGYTF TGTGCCAGCAGTTTAAGTTCAGACCAGAGGGGCTACACCTTC
- TRBJ2-3 TRBV29-1 TRBD2 CSVVGGGAIDTQYF TGCAGCGTTGTGGGCGGGGGGGCTATAGATACGCAGTATTTT
- TRBJ2-3 TRBV11-3 TRBD2 CASSLEGSAGDTDTQYF TGTGCCAGCAGCTTAGAAGGGTCGGCGGGAGACACAGATACGCAGTATTTT